These T cell receptor beta chains were read from a single sample in a study of beta chain features in type 1 diabetes. Libraries were prepared by immunoSEQ multiplex PCR; TCRdb keeps only in-frame clonotypes and omits some of them. The sample carries 500,000 to 700,000 clones, less than 20% recorded once. Sequenced input: naive CD4+ T cells from blood. The receptors here all came from a young man in good health. Each CDR3 is given with its conserved first and last residue. Each record gives: V gene, J gene, D gene, clone size, CDR3 protein, CDR3 DNA. D genes are given only for firm matches. Not all rows give a size; the values are once, few, many and, for expanded clones, a class.

v_gene: TRBV19; j_gene: TRBJ2-3; d_gene: NA; abundance: NA; CDR3aa: CASSISDTQYF; CDR3nt: TGTGCCAGTAGTATCTCAGATACGCAGTATTTT
v_gene: TRBV29-1; j_gene: TRBJ2-7; d_gene: NA; abundance: NA; CDR3aa: CSVRSYEQYF; CDR3nt: TGCAGCGTTAGGAGCTACGAGCAGTACTTC
v_gene: TRBV29-1; j_gene: TRBJ1-4; d_gene: NA; abundance: few; CDR3aa: CSVEAGFEKLFF; CDR3nt: TGCAGCGTTGAAGCAGGATTTGAAAAACTGTTTTTT
v_gene: TRBV10-3; j_gene: TRBJ1-1; d_gene: NA; abundance: few; CDR3aa: CAISVSGRRKAFF; CDR3nt: TGTGCCATCAGTGTTTCAGGGCGCAGGAAAGCTTTCTTT
v_gene: TRBV5-6; j_gene: TRBJ1-4; d_gene: NA; abundance: NA; CDR3aa: CASSLNGRVTSEKLFF; CDR3nt: TGTGCCAGCAGCCTGAATGGAAGGGTCACGAGTGAAAAACTGTTTTTT
v_gene: TRBV28; j_gene: TRBJ2-1; d_gene: TRBD2; abundance: NA; CDR3aa: CASSAIAGGNNEQFF; CDR3nt: TGTGCCAGCAGTGCAATAGCGGGAGGTAACAATGAGCAGTTCTTC
v_gene: TRBV28; j_gene: TRBJ1-2; d_gene: NA; abundance: NA; CDR3aa: CASSLSGQIYGYTF; CDR3nt: TGTGCCAGCAGTTTATCCGGACAGATCTATGGCTACACCTTC
v_gene: TRBV19; j_gene: TRBJ1-1; d_gene: NA; abundance: NA; CDR3aa: CASSMEELNTEAFF; CDR3nt: TGTGCCAGTAGTATGGAGGAACTGAACACTGAAGCTTTCTTT
v_gene: TRBV7-9; j_gene: TRBJ2-1; d_gene: NA; abundance: NA; CDR3aa: CASSLGARTKGNEQFF; CDR3nt: TGTGCCAGCAGCTTAGGGGCCAGGACAAAGGGGAATGAGCAGTTCTTC
v_gene: TRBV29-1; j_gene: TRBJ1-5; d_gene: NA; abundance: few; CDR3aa: CSVATGLGQPQHF; CDR3nt: TGCAGCGTTGCAACCGGGTTGGGTCAGCCCCAGCATTTT
v_gene: TRBV14; j_gene: TRBJ1-2; d_gene: TRBD1; abundance: NA; CDR3aa: CASSQGQGVRYGYTF; CDR3nt: TGTGCCAGCAGCCAAGGACAGGGGGTACGCTATGGCTACACCTTC
v_gene: TRBV10-3; j_gene: TRBJ2-4; d_gene: NA; abundance: few; CDR3aa: CAISESPGPNIQYF; CDR3nt: TGTGCCATCAGTGAGTCTCCAGGGCCGAACATTCAGTACTTC
v_gene: TRBV19; j_gene: TRBJ2-1; d_gene: TRBD1; abundance: NA; CDR3aa: CASSLGTDSYNEQFF; CDR3nt: TGTGCCAGTAGTCTCGGGACAGACTCCTACAATGAGCAGTTCTTC
v_gene: TRBV9; j_gene: TRBJ2-3; d_gene: TRBD2; abundance: NA; CDR3aa: CASSVLTSGTDTQYF; CDR3nt: TGTGCCAGCAGCGTTTTGACTAGCGGCACAGATACGCAGTATTTT
v_gene: TRBV7-3; j_gene: TRBJ2-1; d_gene: TRBD2; abundance: NA; CDR3aa: CASSLTSGTYNEQFF; CDR3nt: TGTGCCAGCAGCCTGACTAGCGGTACCTACAATGAGCAGTTCTTC
v_gene: TRBV28; j_gene: TRBJ2-7; d_gene: NA; abundance: few; CDR3aa: CASSLASLKSSYEQYF; CDR3nt: TGTGCCAGCAGTTTAGCCAGCCTGAAAAGCTCCTACGAGCAGTACTTC
v_gene: TRBV12-5; j_gene: TRBJ2-2; d_gene: NA; abundance: NA; CDR3aa: CASGLVITRNTGELFF; CDR3nt: TGTGCTAGTGGTTTGGTAATTACCCGGAACACCGGGGAGCTGTTTTTT
v_gene: TRBV18; j_gene: TRBJ2-7; d_gene: NA; abundance: NA; CDR3aa: CASSPSRSSYEQYF; CDR3nt: TGTGCCAGCTCACCTTCCCGCAGCTCCTACGAGCAGTACTTC
v_gene: TRBV13; j_gene: TRBJ1-2; d_gene: TRBD1; abundance: NA; CDR3aa: CASGTATNYGYTF; CDR3nt: TGTGCCAGCGGGACAGCCACTAACTATGGCTACACCTTC
v_gene: TRBV7-2; j_gene: TRBJ2-1; d_gene: TRBD1; abundance: few; CDR3aa: CASSLPTGDRSYNEQFF; CDR3nt: TGTGCCAGCAGCTTACCGACAGGGGACCGTTCCTACAATGAGCAGTTCTTC
v_gene: TRBV7-2; j_gene: TRBJ1-2; d_gene: NA; abundance: NA; CDR3aa: CASSLLLGSSYGYTF; CDR3nt: TGTGCCAGCAGCTTACTTCTGGGATCGTCCTATGGCTACACCTTC
v_gene: TRBV11-2; j_gene: TRBJ1-2; d_gene: NA; abundance: NA; CDR3aa: CASSRFLGSGGYTF; CDR3nt: TGTGCCAGCAGCCGCTTCCTGGGAAGCGGCGGCTACACCTTC
v_gene: TRBV7-2; j_gene: TRBJ2-7; d_gene: NA; abundance: few; CDR3aa: CASSPSSYEQYF; CDR3nt: TGTGCCAGCAGCCCCAGCTCCTACGAGCAGTACTTC
v_gene: TRBV29-1; j_gene: TRBJ2-7; d_gene: NA; abundance: NA; CDR3aa: CSVRRLNYEQYF; CDR3nt: TGCAGCGTGAGGAGACTGAACTACGAGCAGTACTTC
v_gene: TRBV9; j_gene: TRBJ2-7; d_gene: NA; abundance: few; CDR3aa: CASSVGLGYEQYF; CDR3nt: TGTGCCAGCAGCGTAGGACTAGGCTACGAGCAGTACTTC
v_gene: TRBV7-6; j_gene: TRBJ1-2; d_gene: NA; abundance: NA; CDR3aa: CASSRIFTGNYGYTF; CDR3nt: TGTGCCAGCAGTCGTATCTTCACAGGGAACTATGGCTACACCTTC
v_gene: TRBV5-1; j_gene: TRBJ1-5; d_gene: NA; abundance: NA; CDR3aa: CASSLGQSNQPQHF; CDR3nt: TGCGCCAGCAGCTTGGGACAGAGCAATCAGCCCCAGCATTTT
v_gene: TRBV28; j_gene: TRBJ1-2; d_gene: TRBD1; abundance: few; CDR3aa: CASSWGQGYGYTF; CDR3nt: TGTGCCAGCAGCTGGGGACAGGGATATGGCTACACCTTC
v_gene: TRBV5-6; j_gene: TRBJ1-1; d_gene: NA; abundance: NA; CDR3aa: CASSSLYRGILEAFF; CDR3nt: TGTGCCAGCAGCTCTCTGTATCGGGGGATTCTGGAAGCTTTCTTT
v_gene: TRBV25-1; j_gene: TRBJ2-3; d_gene: NA; abundance: few; CDR3aa: CASSESRVLDTQYF; CDR3nt: TGTGCCAGCAGTGAATCACGGGTCCTAGATACGCAGTATTTT
v_gene: TRBV6-7; j_gene: TRBJ1-2; d_gene: TRBD1; abundance: NA; CDR3aa: CASSYSYRGQVYGYTF; CDR3nt: TGTGCCAGCAGTTACTCTTACAGGGGGCAGGTCTATGGCTACACCTTC
v_gene: TRBV29-1; j_gene: TRBJ2-3; d_gene: NA; abundance: few; CDR3aa: CSVEGGRGILDF; CDR3nt: TGCAGCGTTGAGGGTGGGAGGGGGATTTTGGATTTT
v_gene: TRBV18; j_gene: TRBJ1-1; d_gene: NA; abundance: few; CDR3aa: CASSPPAALNTEAFF; CDR3nt: TGTGCCAGCTCACCACCCGCGGCATTGAACACTGAAGCTTTCTTT
v_gene: TRBV15; j_gene: TRBJ2-7; d_gene: NA; abundance: NA; CDR3aa: CATSRDKGLAYEQYF; CDR3nt: TGTGCCACCAGCAGAGATAAAGGGTTGGCCTACGAGCAGTACTTC
v_gene: TRBV5-4; j_gene: TRBJ2-7; d_gene: TRBD1; abundance: NA; CDR3aa: CASSSGGAHEQYF; CDR3nt: TGTGCCAGCAGCTCAGGGGGCGCGCACGAGCAGTACTTC
v_gene: TRBV6-6; j_gene: TRBJ1-5; d_gene: NA; abundance: NA; CDR3aa: CASSRDGPNQPQHF; CDR3nt: TGTGCCAGCAGTCGGGACGGCCCCAATCAGCCCCAGCATTTT
v_gene: TRBV2; j_gene: TRBJ1-4; d_gene: TRBD1; abundance: NA; CDR3aa: CASPPGQGNEKLFF; CDR3nt: TGTGCCAGTCCCCCGGGACAGGGTAATGAAAAACTGTTTTTT
v_gene: TRBV29-1; j_gene: TRBJ1-2; d_gene: NA; abundance: NA; CDR3aa: CSVPTPRPTF; CDR3nt: TGCAGCGTCCCTACACCTCGTCCCACCTTC
v_gene: TRBV7-3; j_gene: TRBJ2-7; d_gene: TRBD1; abundance: few; CDR3aa: CASSLDRDRAYEQYF; CDR3nt: TGTGCCAGCAGCCTCGACCGGGACAGGGCTTACGAGCAGTACTTC
v_gene: TRBV28; j_gene: TRBJ1-4; d_gene: TRBD1; abundance: few; CDR3aa: CASSLSSQGDEKLFF; CDR3nt: TGTGCCAGCAGTTTGTCTAGCCAGGGGGATGAAAAACTGTTTTTT
v_gene: TRBV5-4; j_gene: TRBJ1-5; d_gene: NA; abundance: NA; CDR3aa: CASSQDQQSHQPQHF; CDR3nt: TGTGCCAGCAGCCAAGATCAACAGTCACATCAGCCCCAGCATTTT
v_gene: TRBV30; j_gene: TRBJ1-3; d_gene: NA; abundance: NA; CDR3aa: CAWSEQVSGNTIYF; CDR3nt: TGTGCCTGGAGTGAGCAAGTCTCTGGAAACACCATATATTTT
v_gene: TRBV15; j_gene: TRBJ1-2; d_gene: NA; abundance: few; CDR3aa: CATSPEGNYGYTF; CDR3nt: TGTGCCACCAGCCCGGAAGGAAACTATGGCTACACCTTC
v_gene: TRBV7-2; j_gene: TRBJ1-6; d_gene: NA; abundance: NA; CDR3aa: CASSAQRGRNSPLHF; CDR3nt: TGTGCCAGCAGCGCCCAACGGGGCAGGAATTCACCCCTCCACTTT
v_gene: TRBV15; j_gene: TRBJ1-1; d_gene: NA; abundance: few; CDR3aa: CATEVGSRMNTEAFF; CDR3nt: TGTGCCACCGAGGTGGGCAGCCGAATGAACACTGAAGCTTTCTTT
v_gene: TRBV5-1; j_gene: TRBJ2-5; d_gene: TRBD1; abundance: few; CDR3aa: CASSMDRRQETQYF; CDR3nt: TGCGCCAGCAGCATGGACAGGCGCCAAGAGACCCAGTACTTC
v_gene: TRBV5-1; j_gene: TRBJ2-5; d_gene: NA; abundance: few; CDR3aa: CASSLPENQETQYF; CDR3nt: TGCGCCAGCAGCTTGCCGGAGAACCAAGAGACCCAGTACTTC
v_gene: TRBV7-2; j_gene: TRBJ2-7; d_gene: NA; abundance: NA; CDR3aa: CASSLSGTRTYEQYF; CDR3nt: TGTGCCAGCAGCTTAAGTGGGACCAGGACCTACGAGCAGTACTTC
v_gene: TRBV19; j_gene: TRBJ2-7; d_gene: TRBD2; abundance: NA; CDR3aa: CASSPTSVYHEQYF; CDR3nt: TGTGCCAGTAGTCCGACTAGCGTGTATCACGAGCAGTACTTC
v_gene: TRBV6-5; j_gene: TRBJ2-7; d_gene: NA; abundance: few; CDR3aa: CASSHNHAGYEQYF; CDR3nt: TGTGCCAGCAGCCACAACCATGCCGGTTACGAGCAGTACTTC
v_gene: TRBV6-5; j_gene: TRBJ1-5; d_gene: NA; abundance: few; CDR3aa: CASSRQVNQPQHF; CDR3nt: TGTGCCAGCAGCCGACAGGTCAATCAGCCCCAGCATTTT
v_gene: TRBV5-4; j_gene: TRBJ2-3; d_gene: NA; abundance: NA; CDR3aa: CASSPNLGADTQYF; CDR3nt: TGTGCCAGCAGCCCTAACCTCGGGGCAGATACGCAGTATTTT
v_gene: TRBV4-1; j_gene: TRBJ1-2; d_gene: NA; abundance: NA; CDR3aa: CASSQINGYGYTF; CDR3nt: TGCGCCAGCAGCCAAATTAACGGCTATGGCTACACCTTC
v_gene: TRBV19; j_gene: TRBJ2-3; d_gene: NA; abundance: few; CDR3aa: CASSIRDGDTQYF; CDR3nt: TGTGCCAGTAGTATCCGGGACGGAGATACGCAGTATTTT
v_gene: TRBV7-2; j_gene: TRBJ1-1; d_gene: NA; abundance: NA; CDR3aa: CASSLTNSGLNTEAFF; CDR3nt: TGTGCCAGCAGCTTAACGAACTCGGGACTGAACACTGAAGCTTTCTTT